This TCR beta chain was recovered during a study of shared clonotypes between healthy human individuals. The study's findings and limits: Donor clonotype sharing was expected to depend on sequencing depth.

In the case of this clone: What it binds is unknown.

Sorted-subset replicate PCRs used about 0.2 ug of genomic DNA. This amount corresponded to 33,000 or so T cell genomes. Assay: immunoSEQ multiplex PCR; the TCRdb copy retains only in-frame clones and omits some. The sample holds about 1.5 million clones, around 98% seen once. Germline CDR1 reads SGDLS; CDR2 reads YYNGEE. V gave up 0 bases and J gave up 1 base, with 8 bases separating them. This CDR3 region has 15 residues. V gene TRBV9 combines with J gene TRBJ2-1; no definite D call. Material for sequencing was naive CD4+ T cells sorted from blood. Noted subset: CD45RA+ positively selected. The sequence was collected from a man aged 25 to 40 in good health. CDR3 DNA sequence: TGTGCCAGCAGCGTAGTCGGCCAGTCCTACAATGAGCAGTTCTTC. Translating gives CASSVVGQSYNEQFF.